A selection of T cell receptor beta chains follows, all from one sample in a study of identical twins. Using its own MiXCR run on the 5' RACE reads, TCRdb lists one record per CDR3 protein. In the table there are 600,000 to 700,000 distinct CDR3 sequences, around 20% of which are singletons. These same data were also listed under a study on T cells expressing NK-cell markers.

Sequencing was carried out using PBMCs. The receptor set was obtained from a woman younger than 35 in good health. The conserved cysteine and the conserved F or W are not part of the CDR3 here. The order of the fields is J gene, D gene, clone size, V gene, CDR3 protein. A D gene is named only where the DNA matches it firmly. Clone size is given for some rows only: seen once, a few or many times, or a class if the clone is expanded.

J gene: TRBJ2-7
D gene: TRBD2
clone size: .
V gene: TRBV20-1
CDR3 protein: SASERGRMSYEQY

J gene: TRBJ1-2
D gene: .
clone size: few
V gene: TRBV12-3/TRBV12-4
CDR3 protein: ASAVRDAGGYT

J gene: TRBJ2-7
D gene: TRBD1
clone size: .
V gene: TRBV20-1
CDR3 protein: SALVQGSGEQY

J gene: TRBJ1-2
D gene: TRBD1
clone size: .
V gene: TRBV10-3
CDR3 protein: AISVTGDSYT

J gene: TRBJ1-4
D gene: TRBD1
clone size: once
V gene: TRBV27
CDR3 protein: ASKGDRQEGLF

J gene: TRBJ2-5
D gene: TRBD2
clone size: .
V gene: TRBV6-1
CDR3 protein: ASRPLAGVLKTQY

J gene: TRBJ2-1
D gene: .
clone size: .
V gene: TRBV7-9
CDR3 protein: ASSFPGRANEQF

J gene: TRBJ2-5
D gene: TRBD1
clone size: few
V gene: TRBV7-2
CDR3 protein: ASSLVGTEQETQY

J gene: TRBJ2-1
D gene: TRBD2
clone size: .
V gene: TRBV7-3
CDR3 protein: ASSSRNVGASGSNEQF

J gene: TRBJ2-7
D gene: TRBD1
clone size: few
V gene: TRBV5-1
CDR3 protein: ASSGTGVVYEQY

J gene: TRBJ2-2
D gene: .
clone size: .
V gene: TRBV20-1
CDR3 protein: SANPGLNTGELF

J gene: TRBJ2-1
D gene: TRBD2
clone size: .
V gene: TRBV12-3/TRBV12-4
CDR3 protein: ASSGLAVSSYNEQF

J gene: TRBJ2-7
D gene: TRBD1
clone size: few
V gene: TRBV4-3
CDR3 protein: ASSQRGRPYEQY

J gene: TRBJ2-1
D gene: TRBD2
clone size: .
V gene: TRBV7-2
CDR3 protein: ASSEGGGTYNEQF

J gene: TRBJ2-5
D gene: TRBD2
clone size: .
V gene: TRBV20-1
CDR3 protein: SATSSGRGQETQY

J gene: TRBJ2-3
D gene: .
clone size: .
V gene: TRBV7-2
CDR3 protein: ASSSQDRATDTQY

J gene: TRBJ1-1
D gene: .
clone size: few
V gene: TRBV15
CDR3 protein: ATSRAWGALNTEAF

J gene: TRBJ1-1
D gene: .
clone size: .
V gene: TRBV20-1
CDR3 protein: SAITDPNTEAF

J gene: TRBJ1-5
D gene: .
clone size: few
V gene: TRBV27
CDR3 protein: ASSLAPGAPNSNQPQH

J gene: TRBJ1-2
D gene: .
clone size: many
V gene: TRBV20-1
CDR3 protein: SARAGPFNYGYT

J gene: TRBJ1-1
D gene: .
clone size: many
V gene: TRBV20-1
CDR3 protein: SARIQWVNTEAF

J gene: TRBJ2-7
D gene: .
clone size: .
V gene: TRBV29-1
CDR3 protein: SVRVQETYEQY

J gene: TRBJ1-5
D gene: TRBD1
clone size: few
V gene: TRBV5-1
CDR3 protein: ASSLGPSSTGVRQPQH

J gene: TRBJ2-7
D gene: TRBD2
clone size: .
V gene: TRBV20-1
CDR3 protein: SARDSGSFYEQY

J gene: TRBJ2-5
D gene: TRBD2
clone size: .
V gene: TRBV6-2/TRBV6-3
CDR3 protein: ASSSGRAEETQY

J gene: TRBJ1-1
D gene: TRBD1
clone size: .
V gene: TRBV27
CDR3 protein: ASSFRGLPEAF

J gene: TRBJ2-5
D gene: .
clone size: .
V gene: TRBV25-1
CDR3 protein: ASSERKGGQETQY

J gene: TRBJ2-1
D gene: TRBD2
clone size: .
V gene: TRBV7-8
CDR3 protein: ASSLRRTLAGGNSYNEQF

J gene: TRBJ2-2
D gene: .
clone size: .
V gene: TRBV9
CDR3 protein: ASSVEKSGPNTGELF

J gene: TRBJ2-1
D gene: TRBD1
clone size: .
V gene: TRBV19
CDR3 protein: ASSRQGTGGDGIVNEQF

J gene: TRBJ2-7
D gene: .
clone size: .
V gene: TRBV9
CDR3 protein: ASSPRAMGLREQY

J gene: TRBJ2-3
D gene: .
clone size: .
V gene: TRBV20-1
CDR3 protein: SGGLATDTQY

J gene: TRBJ2-1
D gene: TRBD2
clone size: many
V gene: TRBV9
CDR3 protein: ASSVAPSGKRGEQF

J gene: TRBJ2-5
D gene: .
clone size: once
V gene: TRBV5-1
CDR3 protein: ASSPGRRVNWEETQY

J gene: TRBJ1-2
D gene: TRBD1
clone size: .
V gene: TRBV20-1
CDR3 protein: SARVPGQGEGSYT

J gene: TRBJ2-5
D gene: .
clone size: .
V gene: TRBV20-1
CDR3 protein: SAREPGLQY

J gene: TRBJ2-1
D gene: TRBD2
clone size: few
V gene: TRBV2
CDR3 protein: ASSWGLAGPNEQF

J gene: TRBJ2-5
D gene: .
clone size: few
V gene: TRBV7-9
CDR3 protein: ASSFRLLQETQY

J gene: TRBJ2-1
D gene: TRBD2
clone size: .
V gene: TRBV24-1
CDR3 protein: ATSDATTSGRAYGEQF

J gene: TRBJ2-1
D gene: .
clone size: many
V gene: TRBV5-6
CDR3 protein: ASSSGWRDVDYEQF

J gene: TRBJ2-2
D gene: .
clone size: .
V gene: TRBV4-3
CDR3 protein: ASSPDGLYTGELF

J gene: TRBJ2-1
D gene: TRBD2
clone size: few
V gene: TRBV20-1
CDR3 protein: SAETSGASYNEQF

J gene: TRBJ2-3
D gene: .
clone size: few
V gene: TRBV2
CDR3 protein: ASKYRGGDTQY

J gene: TRBJ2-1
D gene: TRBD2
clone size: .
V gene: TRBV2
CDR3 protein: ASSETLWGGVTEQF

J gene: TRBJ2-3
D gene: TRBD1
clone size: once
V gene: TRBV28
CDR3 protein: ASSTPGQGSDTQY

J gene: TRBJ2-1
D gene: .
clone size: many
V gene: TRBV5-1
CDR3 protein: ASSLFGWRGLGNEQF

J gene: TRBJ2-7
D gene: .
clone size: .
V gene: TRBV20-1
CDR3 protein: SAHPPGTPSYEQY

J gene: TRBJ2-1
D gene: .
clone size: few
V gene: TRBV20-1
CDR3 protein: SATSLSSYNEQF

J gene: TRBJ2-2
D gene: .
clone size: .
V gene: TRBV6-5
CDR3 protein: ASSYSRGPRPNTGELF

J gene: TRBJ2-2
D gene: .
clone size: .
V gene: TRBV3-1
CDR3 protein: ASSQVGGGANTGELF

J gene: TRBJ2-7
D gene: .
clone size: .
V gene: TRBV29-1
CDR3 protein: SVEENGNEQY

J gene: TRBJ2-3
D gene: TRBD1
clone size: many
V gene: TRBV10-3
CDR3 protein: AIRRSGQLSDTQY

J gene: TRBJ2-7
D gene: .
clone size: few
V gene: TRBV9
CDR3 protein: ASSGDLFGKQY

J gene: TRBJ2-1
D gene: TRBD2
clone size: few
V gene: TRBV12-3/TRBV12-4
CDR3 protein: ASSLHIASGSYNEQF

J gene: TRBJ2-7
D gene: .
clone size: .
V gene: TRBV7-8
CDR3 protein: ASSWTADYEQY